The present TCR beta chain was sequenced within a study of blood T cell repertoires in COVID-19. The overall study: Spain, Italy and the United States supplied samples that represented acute and convalescent COVID-19.

The CDR3 has 13 residues. Germline V gene sequence: CDR1 LNHDA, CDR2 SQIVND (reference sequence). V was trimmed by 2 bases and J by 3 bases, leaving 8 bases between them. Per the original methods: Counts of nucleated cells, estimated from reference gene primer amplification, were obtained. Repertoires were generated with immunoSEQ multiplex PCR, while TCRdb's copy carries only in-frame clones and drops some. V and J calls and clone size are given by that table; D and trimming were obtained from the DNA. The data contain 150,000 to 200,000 clones, under 90% of them singletons. The sequencing sample was made of peripheral blood. The origin of this receptor is a woman aged 80 or over with acute or convalescent COVID-19. J is TRBJ2-7 and V is TRBV19; D not resolved. CDR3 nucleotide sequence: TGTGCCAGTAGTATAAAGGCTAGCTACGAGCAGTACTTC. Protein product: CASSIKASYEQYF.